Listed below are T cell receptor beta chains from one sample, sequenced in a study of technical replicates of blood from a handful of donors. The method was immunoSEQ multiplex PCR; TCRdb's version includes in-frame clones alone and lacks a portion of them. The sample includes 40,000 to 60,000 clones, around 90% of them seen just once. Sequences were obtained from PBMCs. The origin of the receptors is a human donor in good health. Some clones in this sample may be carry-over from other donors' samples. Each CDR3 is given with its conserved first and last residue. The D gene is left open where the match is weak. Rows may omit the clone size; those that give it use once, few, many or a size class.

d_gene | abundance | j_gene | v_gene | CDR3nt | CDR3aa
TRBD1 | . | TRBJ1-5 | TRBV7-2 | TGTGCCAGCAGCCTAAAGGACAGGGGAGAACAGCCCCAGCATTTT | CASSLKDRGEQPQHF
. | . | TRBJ2-1 | TRBV30 | TGTGCCTGGAGCTTAAGGCGGTATGAGCAGTTCTTC | CAWSLRRYEQFF
TRBD2 | . | TRBJ2-2 | TRBV7-2 | TGTGCCAGCAGCTTATTCGCGGGGGGTGCCCTCGGTGGGGAGCTGTTTTTT | CASSLFAGGALGGELFF
TRBD1 | few | TRBJ1-1 | TRBV25-1 | TGTGCCAGCACCTCGAGGGGGACAGCGAGGGTGGAGAACACTGAAGCTTTCTTT | CASTSRGTARVENTEAFF
TRBD1 | once | TRBJ2-7 | TRBV7-8 | TGTGCCAGCAGCCCAGACAGGGGCCCCTACGAGCAGTACTTC | CASSPDRGPYEQYF
TRBD1 | once | TRBJ2-3 | TRBV10-3 | TGTGCCATCAGCGACAGGGTTGATACGCAGTATTTT | CAISDRVDTQYF
TRBD1 | . | TRBJ1-3 | TRBV5-1 | TGCGCCAGCAGCTTGGGACAGGGGATCGGAAACACCATATATTTT | CASSLGQGIGNTIYF
TRBD1 | . | TRBJ2-7 | TRBV6-1 | TGTGCCAGCAGCTCCCGGGACAGGTCCTACGAGCAGTACTTC | CASSSRDRSYEQYF
. | . | TRBJ1-4 | TRBV18 | TGTGCCAGCTCACCACCGCAGGACTTCGGACTCGAAAAACTGTTTTTT | CASSPPQDFGLEKLFF
TRBD2 | . | TRBJ2-1 | TRBV5-1 | TGCGCCAGCATGAGGAGCGGGGGTTACTACAATGAGCAGTTCTTC | CASMRSGGYYNEQFF
. | . | TRBJ1-2 | TRBV19 | TGTGCCATACGACAGCCCCCGTACTATGGCTACACCTTC | CAIRQPPYYGYTF
. | few | TRBJ2-3 | TRBV4-3 | TGCGCCAGCAGCCCATCCGACTTCACAGATACGCAGTATTTT | CASSPSDFTDTQYF
. | . | TRBJ1-1 | TRBV7-2 | TGTGCCAGCAGCTTAGTTCAGGGAATGAACACTGAAGCTTTCTTT | CASSLVQGMNTEAFF
TRBD1 | . | TRBJ2-7 | TRBV6-6 | TGTGCCAGCAGTTACCTACAGGGGCCCTACGAGCAGTACTTC | CASSYLQGPYEQYF
. | . | TRBJ2-1 | TRBV19 | TGTGCCAGTAGTATAGAGGTAGGACTTTACAATGAGCAGTTCTTC | CASSIEVGLYNEQFF
TRBD1 | . | TRBJ1-2 | TRBV7-2 | TGTGCCAGCAGCTTGGACAGGGATAGTGGCTACACCTTC | CASSLDRDSGYTF
. | . | TRBJ2-2 | TRBV7-9 | TGTGCCAGCAGCTTAGTTGGCGGCCCGAGCGGGGAGCTGTTTTTT | CASSLVGGPSGELFF
TRBD1 | . | TRBJ1-2 | TRBV23-1 | TGCGCCAGCAGTCAATATCTAGGACAGGGGACACCAAACTATGGCTACACCTTC | CASSQYLGQGTPNYGYTF
TRBD2 | few | TRBJ2-3 | TRBV4-2 | TGTGCCAGCAGCCCTGCAATTGGGGGGGAAGACACAGATACGCAGTATTTT | CASSPAIGGEDTDTQYF
. | few | TRBJ2-5 | TRBV10-3 | TGTGCCATCAATCTGGGGCGGGAGACCCAGTACTTC | CAINLGRETQYF
. | . | TRBJ1-5 | TRBV27 | TGTGCCAGCAGTTTATTGGCCCCGGGGGGATTTGGTCAGCCCCAGCATTTT | CASSLLAPGGFGQPQHF
. | once | TRBJ2-1 | TRBV21-1 | TGTGCCAGCAGCAAAGTCCAAAAAAAGCGGTACTCCTACAATGAGCAGTTCTTC | CASSKVQKKRYSYNEQFF
TRBD1 | . | TRBJ2-7 | TRBV25-1 | TGTGCCAGCAGTGTAACACCGGGACAGGGGGCGTTGGAGCAGTACTTC | CASSVTPGQGALEQYF
. | . | TRBJ2-2 | TRBV10-3 | TGTGCCTCCAGAGGGGGGGGGCCTTACACCGGGGAGCTGTTTTTT | CASRGGGPYTGELFF
TRBD1 | . | TRBJ1-5 | TRBV10-3 | TGTGCCATCGGGTCTGGACAGGGAAATCAGCCCCAGCATTTT | CAIGSGQGNQPQHF
. | . | TRBJ1-1 | TRBV10-3 | TGTGCCATCAGTGAGGACTCAGCGGGCACTGAAGCTTTCTTT | CAISEDSAGTEAFF